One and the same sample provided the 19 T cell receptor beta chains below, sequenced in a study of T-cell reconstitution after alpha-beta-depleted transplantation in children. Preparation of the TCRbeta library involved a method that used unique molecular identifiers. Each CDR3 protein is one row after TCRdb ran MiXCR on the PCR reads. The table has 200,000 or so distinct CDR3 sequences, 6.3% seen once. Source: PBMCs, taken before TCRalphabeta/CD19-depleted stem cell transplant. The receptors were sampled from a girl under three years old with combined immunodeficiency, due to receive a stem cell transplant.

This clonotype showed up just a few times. CDR3 nucleotides: TGTGCCAGCAGTCTAAGACGAGAGACCCAGTACTTC. This gives the protein CASSLRRETQYF. The gene calls are TRBV12-3 or TRBV12-4 and TRBJ2-5, with D uncertain. CDR3 length equals 12 residues. The V end was cut by 5 bases, the J end by 4 bases, with 8 bases between.

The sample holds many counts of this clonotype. The CDR3 here is CASSLPPVADTQYF. DNA for the CDR3: TGTGCCAGCAGCTTACCGCCGGTAGCAGATACGCAGTATTTT. The chain combines TRBV7-8 with TRBJ2-3; D gene uncertain. V lost 2 bases and J lost 4, with 10 bases in between. CDR3 length: 14 amino acids. Per the germline V gene, CDR1 is SGHVS and CDR2 is FQNEAQ. Drawing the rest from reference TRBV7-8 and TRBJ2-3, the complete variable domain is GAGVSQSPRYKVAKRGQDVALRCDPISGHVSLFWYQQALGQGPEFLTYFQNEAQLDKSGLPSDRFFAERPEGSVSTLKIQRTQQEDSAVYLCASSLPPVADTQYFGPGTRLTVL.

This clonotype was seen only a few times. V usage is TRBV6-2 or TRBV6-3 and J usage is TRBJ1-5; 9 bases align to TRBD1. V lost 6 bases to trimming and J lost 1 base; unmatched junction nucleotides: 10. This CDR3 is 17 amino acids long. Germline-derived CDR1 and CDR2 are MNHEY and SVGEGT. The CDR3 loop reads CASSQKTGGRSNQPQHF. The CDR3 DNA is TGTGCCAGCAGCCAGAAGACAGGGGGAAGGAGCAATCAGCCCCAGCATTTT.

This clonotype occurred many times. This CDR3 is CSVDSLSGVLFF. The CDR3 DNA reads as TGCAGCGTTGATAGTTTGTCAGGGGTTCTGTTCTTC. This chain connects TRBV29-1 to TRBJ2-1, with D possibly matching TRBD1 (6 bases). V was clipped by 3 bases and J by 15 bases, with 18 bases between them. The CDR3 runs 12 residues. Per the germline V gene, CDR1 is SQVTM and CDR2 is ANQGSEA.

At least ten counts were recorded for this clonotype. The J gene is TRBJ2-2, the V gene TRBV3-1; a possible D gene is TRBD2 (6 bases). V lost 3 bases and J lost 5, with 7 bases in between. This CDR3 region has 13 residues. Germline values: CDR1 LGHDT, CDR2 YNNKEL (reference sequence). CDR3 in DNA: TGTGCCAGCAGCCATCTAGCGACCGGGGAGCTGTTTTTT. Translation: CASSHLATGELFF.

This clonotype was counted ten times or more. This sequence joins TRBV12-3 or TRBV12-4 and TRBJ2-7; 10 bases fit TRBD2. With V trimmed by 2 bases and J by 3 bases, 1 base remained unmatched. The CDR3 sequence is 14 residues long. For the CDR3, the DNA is TGTGCCAGCAGTTTATTAGCGGGAGGCTACGAGCAGTACTTC. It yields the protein CASSLLAGGYEQYF.

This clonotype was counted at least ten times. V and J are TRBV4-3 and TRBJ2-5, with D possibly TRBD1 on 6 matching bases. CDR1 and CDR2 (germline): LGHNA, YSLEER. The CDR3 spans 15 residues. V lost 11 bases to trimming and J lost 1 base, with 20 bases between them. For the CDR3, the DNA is TGCGCCTCAAAGAAGGGGGACAAGGGCCAAGAGACCCAGTACTTC. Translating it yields CASKKGDKGQETQYF.

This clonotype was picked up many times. Written as DNA, the CDR3 is TGTGCCAGCAGCGCTTACAGGGGGCACCGAGAGACCCAGTACTTC. Protein product: CASSAYRGHRETQYF. This chain connects TRBV9 to TRBJ2-5; 9 nucleotides line up with TRBD1. The CDR3 length is 15 residues. Germline CDR1 SGDLS, CDR2 YYNGEE. Losses at the gene ends were 3 bases for V and 4 bases for J; bases not matched to a gene: 7.

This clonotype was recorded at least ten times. The CDR3 nucleotides are TGCAGCGTCATGGGACTAGCGGAAGGCAATGAGCAGTTCTTC. Translating gives CSVMGLAEGNEQFF. The chain is built from TRBV29-1 and TRBJ2-1, with 11 bases identical to TRBD2. This CDR3 comprises 14 residues. Germline V gives CDR1 SQVTM, CDR2 ANQGSEA. V shed 6 bases and J 6 bases; nucleotides not matched to a gene: 7.

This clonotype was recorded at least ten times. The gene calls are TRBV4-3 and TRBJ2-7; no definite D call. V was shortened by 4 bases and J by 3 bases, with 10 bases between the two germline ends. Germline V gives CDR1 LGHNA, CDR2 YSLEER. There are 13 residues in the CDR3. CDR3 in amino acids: CASSPLVDYEQYF. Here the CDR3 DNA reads TGCGCCAGCAGCCCCCTAGTCGACTACGAGCAGTACTTC.

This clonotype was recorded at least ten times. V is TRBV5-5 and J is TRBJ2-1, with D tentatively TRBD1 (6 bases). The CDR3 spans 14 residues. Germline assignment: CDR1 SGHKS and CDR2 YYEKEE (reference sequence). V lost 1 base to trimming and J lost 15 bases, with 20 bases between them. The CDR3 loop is CASSLSDRLSMGFF. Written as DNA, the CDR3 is TGTGCCAGCAGCTTGAGCGACAGGCTGTCAATGGGGTTCTTC.

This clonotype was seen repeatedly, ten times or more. The CDR3 protein is CASSDPMTDYDEQFF. As DNA, the CDR3 is TGTGCCAGCAGCGACCCAATGACAGATTATGATGAGCAGTTCTTC. The rearrangement joins TRBV12-3 or TRBV12-4 to TRBJ2-1; D possibly corresponds to TRBD1 (5 bases). V was clipped by 6 bases and J by 8 bases, with 20 bases between them. This CDR3 is built from 15 residues.

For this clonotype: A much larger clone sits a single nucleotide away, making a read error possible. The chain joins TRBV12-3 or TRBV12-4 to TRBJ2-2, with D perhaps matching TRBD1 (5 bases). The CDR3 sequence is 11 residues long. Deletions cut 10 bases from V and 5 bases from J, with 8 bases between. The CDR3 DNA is TGTGCCATCAGACAGACCGGGGAGCTGTTTTTT. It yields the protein CAIRQTGELFF.

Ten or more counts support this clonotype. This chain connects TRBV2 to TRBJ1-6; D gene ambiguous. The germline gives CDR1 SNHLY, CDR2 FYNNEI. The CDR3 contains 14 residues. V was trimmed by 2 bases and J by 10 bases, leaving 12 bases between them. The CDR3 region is CASSERARGSPLHF. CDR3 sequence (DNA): TGTGCCAGCAGTGAAAGGGCTCGGGGATCACCCCTCCACTTT.

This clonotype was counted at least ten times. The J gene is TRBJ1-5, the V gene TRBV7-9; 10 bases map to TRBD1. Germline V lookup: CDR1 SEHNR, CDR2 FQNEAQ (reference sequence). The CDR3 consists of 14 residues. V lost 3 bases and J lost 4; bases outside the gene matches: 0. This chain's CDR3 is CASSLDRGNQPQHF. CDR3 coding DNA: TGTGCCAGCAGCTTGGACAGGGGGAATCAGCCCCAGCATTTT.

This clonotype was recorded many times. CDR3: CASSPQGDSYEQYF. DNA of the CDR3: TGTGCCAGCAGTCCACAGGGGGACTCCTACGAGCAGTACTTC. The rearrangement joins TRBV27 to TRBJ2-7; 8 nucleotides match TRBD1. Germline CDR1 MNHEY, CDR2 SMNVEV (reference sequence). V gave up 5 bases and J gave up 0 bases; unmatched junction bases: 3. This CDR3 contains 14 residues.

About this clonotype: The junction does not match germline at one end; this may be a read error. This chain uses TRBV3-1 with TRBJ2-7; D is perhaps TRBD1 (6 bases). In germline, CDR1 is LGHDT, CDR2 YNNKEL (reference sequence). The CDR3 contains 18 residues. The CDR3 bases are TGTACCAGCTGTTTAAATAGGCTGGGCGGACAGCCATTCTACGAGCAGTACTTC. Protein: CTSCLNRLGGQPFYEQYF.

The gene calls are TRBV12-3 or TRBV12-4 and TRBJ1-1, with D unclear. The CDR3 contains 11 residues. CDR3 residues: CACRGNTEAFF. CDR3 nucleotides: TGTGCATGCCGGGGAAACACTGAAGCTTTCTTT.

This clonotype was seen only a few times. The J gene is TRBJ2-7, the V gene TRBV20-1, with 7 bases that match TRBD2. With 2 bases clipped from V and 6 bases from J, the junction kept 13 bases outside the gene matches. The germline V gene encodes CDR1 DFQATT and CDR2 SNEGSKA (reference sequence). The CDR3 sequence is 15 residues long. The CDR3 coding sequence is TGCAGTGCTAGATTGCTGGGACTAACTCCTATCGAGCAGTACTTC. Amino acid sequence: CSARLLGLTPIEQYF.